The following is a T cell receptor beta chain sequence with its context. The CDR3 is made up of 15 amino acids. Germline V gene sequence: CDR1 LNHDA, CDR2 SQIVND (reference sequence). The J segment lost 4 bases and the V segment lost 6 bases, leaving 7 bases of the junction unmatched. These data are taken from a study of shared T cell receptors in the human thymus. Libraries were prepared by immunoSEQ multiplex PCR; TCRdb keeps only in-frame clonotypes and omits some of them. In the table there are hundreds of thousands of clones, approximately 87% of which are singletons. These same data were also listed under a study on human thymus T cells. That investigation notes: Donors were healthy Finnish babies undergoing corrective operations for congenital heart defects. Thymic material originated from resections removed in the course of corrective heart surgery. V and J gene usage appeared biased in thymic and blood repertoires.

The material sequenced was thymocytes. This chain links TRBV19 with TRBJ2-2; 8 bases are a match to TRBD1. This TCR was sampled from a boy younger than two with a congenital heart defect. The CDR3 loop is CASSLDRGPTGELFF. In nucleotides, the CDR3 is TGTGCCAGTAGCCTCGACAGGGGACCCACCGGGGAGCTGTTTTTT.